The sequence of this T cell receptor (beta chain) was determined in a study of Ad26.COV2.S vaccination and SARS-CoV-2 variants (TCRdb year 2021). Study-wide context: Vaccine-arm donors came from COV1001, a multicentre, randomized, double-blind, placebo-controlled phase I-IIa trial of Ad26.COV2.S in healthy adults. Ad26.COV2.S was administered intramuscularly at a dose of 5x10^10 or 1x10^11 viral particles, either as one shot or as two shots given 56 days apart. The specificity and breadth of SARS-CoV-2-reactive T cell receptors after Ad26.COV2.S vaccination were assessed by TCRbeta repertoire sequencing. The TCR-sequenced set comprised around 30 samples: some 20 Ad26.COV2.S vaccine recipients, 5 placebo recipients and 8 SARS-CoV-2 convalescent individuals. Trial participants were randomized into five groups of five, in which low-dose or high-dose Ad26.COV2.S was given once or twice, or placebo was given on both occasions. Investigators did not know the trial group allocation while performing experiments and assessing outcomes.

TCRbeta CDR3 regions were sequenced with the immunoSEQ Assay. After extraction, genomic DNA underwent amplification by bias-controlled multiplex PCR, followed by high-throughput sequencing. In the authors' own workflow: Collapsing and filtering of sequences were performed to quantify the absolute abundance of each unique TCRbeta CDR3 region. Usable DNA was measured by amplifying reference genes present in all nucleated cells, and TCRbeta template counts were normalized to that usable DNA to estimate T cell fraction. Repertoire TCRs were annotated as SARS-CoV-2-specific when V gene, CDR3 amino acid sequence and J gene were exactly matched to a known reactive TCR set. The reference SARS-CoV-2 TCR set was obtained from MIRA and was filtered for enrichment in COVID-19-positive ImmuneCODE repertoires, whereby public or cross-reactive TCRs were removed. Using the MIRA antigens, annotated TCRs were further analysed by specific ORF or by position within an ORF. Depth was the summed frequency of annotated unique rearrangements, while breadth was defined as annotated unique rearrangements over total unique productive rearrangements. Group comparisons of TCR breadth used two-sided Wilcoxon rank-sum tests. The table was pulled from immuneACCESS by TCRdb, which kept in-frame rearrangements only. Such tables lose some clones; where checked, under half of the loss comes from unresolved V genes, and the rest has no known cause. The V and J calls and clone size are taken from that table; D and trimming were inferred from the DNA. The sample records fewer than 800,000 clones, more than 80% of which are singletons. The ten largest clones take up over 1.3% of the sample.

Worth noting for this clone: The antigen it recognizes is unknown. Per-base quality was not reported, and no clone a single base away is much larger than it.

This specimen's treatment or condition label, interpreted: roughly 18 received Ad26.COV2.S at low or high dose, single or two shots; about 5 received placebo; per-sample allocation not given. For vaccine and placebo recipients, the sequenced repertoires came from samples collected on day 63 after the first injection. Cohort 1b enrolled 25 adults aged 18-55 years at a single site in Boston, USA, between 29 July and 7 August 2020. Ad26.COV2.S was a replication-incompetent adenovirus type 26 vector that expressed a prefusion-stabilized SARS-CoV-2 spike protein derived from the original Wuhan strain. The paper as a whole reports these results and caveats: Non-spike TCR breadth was comparable between vaccine and placebo recipients, consistent with the vaccine containing only spike. After vaccination, spike-specific CD8+ and CD4+ T cell responses were reported to show substantial breadth. The study lacked the statistical power to compare responses across vaccine doses or regimens. Higher spike-specific TCR breadth was observed in Ad26.COV2.S recipients than in placebo recipients (P = 0.0014). It was noted by the authors that total T cell responses may have been underestimated by the TCR breadth and depth analyses.

The CDR3 has 13 amino acids, counting the end cysteine and phenylalanine. The kept DNA is CDR3 alone, 39 bases in frame from the first base. Compared with germline, V lacks 5 bases and J lacks 2 bases; bases without a gene match: 5. CDR1 and CDR2 are read off the germline V gene (reference sequence) as GTSNPN and SVGIG. The sample here was peripheral blood, taken in a trial of Ad26.COV2.S vaccine versus placebo. The TCR originated in a person between 18 and 59 years old who received the Ad26.COV2.S COVID-19 vaccine or a placebo. This chain is built from TRBV30 and TRBJ2-7, and TRBD1 matches 8 of the central bases. The DNA sequence is TGTGCCTGGGGCACGGACAGGGCCTACGAGCAGTACTTC. This gives the protein CAWGTDRAYEQYF.